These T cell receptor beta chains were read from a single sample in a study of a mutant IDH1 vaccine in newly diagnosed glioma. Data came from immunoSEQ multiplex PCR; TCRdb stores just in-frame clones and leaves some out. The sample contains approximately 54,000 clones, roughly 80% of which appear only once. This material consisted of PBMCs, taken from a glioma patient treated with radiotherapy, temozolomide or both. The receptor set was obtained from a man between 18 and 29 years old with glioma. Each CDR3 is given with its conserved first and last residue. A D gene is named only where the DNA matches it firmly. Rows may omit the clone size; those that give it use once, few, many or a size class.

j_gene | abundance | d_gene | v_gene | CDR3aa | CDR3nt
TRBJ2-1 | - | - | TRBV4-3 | CASSQVTETYNEQFF | TGCGCCAGCAGCCAAGTAACGGAAACCTACAATGAGCAGTTCTTC
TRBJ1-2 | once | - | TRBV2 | CASSEEISYGYTF | TGTGCCAGCAGTGAAGAGATCTCCTATGGCTACACCTTC
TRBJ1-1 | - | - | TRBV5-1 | CASSLDWGSGTEAFF | TGCGCCAGCAGCTTGGATTGGGGGAGTGGAACTGAAGCTTTCTTT
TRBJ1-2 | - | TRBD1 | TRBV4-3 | CASSQKGTGGGYGYTF | TGCGCCAGCAGCCAAAAAGGGACAGGGGGCGGCTATGGCTACACCTTC
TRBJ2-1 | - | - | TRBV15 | CATSRDRRGEQFF | TGTGCCACCAGCAGAGATAGAAGGGGTGAGCAGTTCTTC
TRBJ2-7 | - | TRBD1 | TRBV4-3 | CASSQATGFSYEQYF | TGCGCCAGCAGCCAAGCGACAGGGTTTTCCTACGAGCAGTACTTC
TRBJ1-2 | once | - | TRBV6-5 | CATRLPGTGYGYTF | TGTGCCACACGTCTTCCCGGGACTGGGTATGGCTACACCTTC
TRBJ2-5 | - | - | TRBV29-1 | CSGGAQETQYF | TGCAGCGGGGGAGCTCAAGAGACCCAGTACTTC
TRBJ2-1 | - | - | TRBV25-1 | CASSEARSVGRNEQFF | TGTGCCAGCAGTGAGGCACGGAGCGTCGGGCGGAATGAGCAGTTCTTC
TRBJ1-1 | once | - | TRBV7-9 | CASSLARGGGAFF | TGTGCCAGCAGCTTAGCGAGGGGAGGTGGAGCTTTCTTT
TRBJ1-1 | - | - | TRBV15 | CATSSVPPEAFF | TGTGCCACCAGCAGTGTCCCGCCGGAAGCTTTCTTT
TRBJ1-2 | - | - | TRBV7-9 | CASSFRMTLDEGYTF | TGTGCCAGCAGCTTTCGGATGACTTTGGATGAGGGCTACACCTTC
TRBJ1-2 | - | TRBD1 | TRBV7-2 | CASSMGQALYGYTF | TGTGCCAGCAGCATGGGACAGGCACTCTATGGCTACACCTTC
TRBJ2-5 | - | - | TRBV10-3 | CAISESSEEETQYF | TGTGCCATCAGTGAGTCGTCAGAAGAAGAGACCCAGTACTTC
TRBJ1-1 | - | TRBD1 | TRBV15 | CATSRDRLNTEAFF | TGTGCCACCAGCAGGGACAGGTTGAACACTGAAGCTTTCTTT
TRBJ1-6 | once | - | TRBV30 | CAWSVTGNYYNSPLHF | TGTGCCTGGAGTGTAACAGGGAACTACTATAATTCACCCCTCCACTTT
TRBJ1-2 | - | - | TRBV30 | CAWSVMIGYGYTF | TGTGCCTGGAGTGTCATGATAGGCTATGGCTACACCTTC
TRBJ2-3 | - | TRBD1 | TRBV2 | CASIRQGPDTQYF | TGTGCCAGCATCCGACAGGGACCAGATACGCAGTATTTT
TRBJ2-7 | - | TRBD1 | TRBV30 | CACFDPGQAVFNPYEQYF | TGTGCCTGTTTTGATCCGGGACAGGCCGTCTTCAACCCCTACGAGCAGTACTTC
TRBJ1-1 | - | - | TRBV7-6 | CASSFLQGPMNTEAFF | TGTGCCAGCAGCTTCCTACAGGGTCCTATGAACACTGAAGCTTTCTTT
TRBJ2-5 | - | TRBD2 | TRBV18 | CASSPQREGETQYF | TGTGCCAGCTCACCACAAAGGGAGGGAGAGACCCAGTACTTC
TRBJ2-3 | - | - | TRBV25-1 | CASSEWASSTDTQYF | TGTGCCAGCAGTGAATGGGCCTCTAGCACAGATACGCAGTATTTT
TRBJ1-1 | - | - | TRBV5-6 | CASSLRQVMNTEAFF | TGTGCCAGCAGCTTGAGGCAGGTTATGAACACTGAAGCTTTCTTT
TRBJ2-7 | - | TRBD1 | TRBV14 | CASSPHVGSRTGDSYEQYF | TGTGCCAGCAGCCCCCATGTTGGATCCCGGACAGGGGATTCCTACGAGCAGTACTTC
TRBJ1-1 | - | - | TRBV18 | CASSGRGANTEAFF | TGTGCCAGCTCAGGAAGGGGGGCGAACACTGAAGCTTTCTTT
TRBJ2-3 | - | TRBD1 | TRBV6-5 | CASSYGQGARDTQYF | TGTGCCAGCAGTTATGGACAGGGGGCGAGAGATACGCAGTATTTT
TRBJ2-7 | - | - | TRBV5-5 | CASSLSYRAYEQYF | TGTGCCAGCAGCTTGTCCTACCGAGCCTACGAGCAGTACTTC
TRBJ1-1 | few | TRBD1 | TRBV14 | CASSSDRENTEAFF | TGTGCCAGCAGCTCAGACAGGGAGAACACTGAAGCTTTCTTT
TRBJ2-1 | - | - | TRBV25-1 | CASSRGGLSYNEQFF | TGTGCCAGCAGTCGGGGCGGGCTTTCCTACAATGAGCAGTTCTTC
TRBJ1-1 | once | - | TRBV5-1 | CASSFRGNTEAFF | TGCGCCAGCAGCTTCAGGGGGAACACTGAAGCTTTCTTT
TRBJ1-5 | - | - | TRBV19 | CASRMWTVSNQPQHF | TGTGCCAGTAGGATGTGGACAGTTAGCAATCAGCCCCAGCATTTT
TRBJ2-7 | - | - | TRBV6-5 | CASSYSTHEQYF | TGTGCCAGCAGTTACTCGACCCACGAGCAGTACTTC
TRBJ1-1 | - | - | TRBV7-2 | CASTISYTEAFF | TGTGCCAGCACCATTTCCTACACTGAAGCTTTCTTT